This entry lists 10 T cell receptor beta chains sequenced from one sample in a study of shared clonotypes between healthy human individuals. Naive-designated CD8 cells lacked CD45RO, were positively enriched for CCR7, and omitted terminally differentiated effector memory CD45RA+ cells. Generated by immunoSEQ multiplex PCR, the TCRdb table keeps only in-frame clones and is missing some. This table holds hundreds of thousands of clones, 85% to 95% found once. The specimen was naive CD8+ T cells sorted from blood. The receptors come from a woman aged 30 to 39 in good health.

The rearrangement links TRBV7-9 to TRBJ2-1, with D possibly being TRBD1 (6 bases). Trimming cost V 0 bases and J 0 bases, with 12 bases left between them. The CDR3 has 17 amino acids. CDR1 is SEHNR and CDR2 is FQNEAQ in the germline V gene (reference sequence). This CDR3 is CASSLAQGGFSYNEQFF. CDR3 in DNA: TGTGCCAGCAGCTTAGCGCAAGGGGGATTCTCCTACAATGAGCAGTTCTTC.

This clone was seen more than once but under ten times. The chain has TRBV7-9 and TRBJ2-5; D gene ambiguous. Germline CDR1 and CDR2: SEHNR and FQNEAQ (reference sequence). The CDR3 covers 10 residues. With 8 bases removed from V and 4 bases from J, the gap between germline ends came to 5 bases. The DNA of the CDR3 is TGTGCCAGCCTTGGAGAGACCCAGTACTTC. Protein: CASLGETQYF.

The rearrangement joins TRBV19 to TRBJ1-1; weak D call: TRBD1 (5 bases). CDR3 length: 15 amino acids. The V end lost 5 bases, the J end lost 3 bases, and 16 bases lay between the germline ends. The germline V gene encodes CDR1 LNHDA and CDR2 SQIVND (reference sequence). The DNA for the CDR3 is TGTGCCAGTAGTTCAGGGCGGGAGGCGGACACTGAAGCTTTCTTT. Encoded protein: CASSSGREADTEAFF.

V gene TRBV6-5 combines with J gene TRBJ2-1; the D gene is possibly TRBD2 (6 bases). The CDR3 length is 15 residues. The V and J ends lost 0 bases and 6 bases respectively, with 12 bases between them. Germline V gene lookup returns CDR1 MNHEY and CDR2 SVGAGI. For the CDR3, the DNA is TGTGCCAGCAGTTACTCGACGGCGGGACGCAATGAGCAGTTCTTC. It codes for CASSYSTAGRNEQFF.

The J gene is TRBJ2-3, the V gene TRBV28; 7 bases line up with TRBD1. The V segment lost 6 bases and the J segment 3 bases; nucleotides outside the gene matches: 15. CDR1 and CDR2 from the germline V gene are MDHEN and SYDVKM. The CDR3 spans 17 residues. CDR3 protein: CASRRNQQGLGTDTQYF. The CDR3 DNA reads TGTGCCAGCAGACGCAATCAACAGGGGTTGGGGACAGATACGCAGTATTTT.

CDR3 loop: CASSPWGDGEKLFF. Here the CDR3 DNA reads TGTGCCAGCTCACCTTGGGGTGATGGTGAAAAACTGTTTTTT. The chain employs TRBV18 and TRBJ1-4; D is ambiguous. Germline V gene lookup returns CDR1 KGHSH and CDR2 LQKENI. V shed 3 bases and J shed 7 bases, with 12 bases lying between them. CDR3 size: 14 residues.

The chain has TRBV28 and TRBJ1-5; D may be TRBD1 (6 bases). Germline CDR1 and CDR2: MDHEN and SYDVKM. This CDR3 has 14 residues. Trimming stripped 5 bases from V and 2 bases from J, with 10 bases between. CDR3 sequence (DNA): TGTGCCAGCAGTCCGGACAGCCGCAATCAGCCCCAGCATTTT. This codes for CASSPDSRNQPQHF.

This clone was seen only once. The chain is built from TRBV20-1 and TRBJ1-4; D not resolved. This CDR3 comprises 11 residues. V lost 6 bases and J lost 7, with 9 bases in between. Germline loops: CDR1 DFQATT, CDR2 SNEGSKA (reference sequence). The CDR3 bases are TGCAGTGCCTACTTCGTTGAAAAACTGTTTTTT. Residues: CSAYFVEKLFF.

This chain connects TRBV28 to TRBJ2-1; 7 bases fit TRBD2. Germline assignment: CDR1 MDHEN and CDR2 SYDVKM. V lost 4 bases to trimming and J lost 7 bases; unmatched junction nucleotides: 7. CDR3 length: 14 residues. This chain's CDR3 is CASSWGRGGNEQFF. Here the CDR3 DNA reads TGTGCCAGCAGTTGGGGGAGGGGCGGGAATGAGCAGTTCTTC.

V usage is TRBV5-4 and J usage is TRBJ2-1; weak D call: TRBD2 (6 bases). The V gene lost 5 bases and the J gene lost 6 bases, with 24 bases spanning the gap. Germline V lookup: CDR1 SGHNT, CDR2 YYREEE (reference sequence). The CDR3 is 17 amino acids. DNA for the CDR3: TGTGCCAGCAGTTTCTTCTTACACGGGAGCTTTGTCAATGAGCAGTTCTTC. Translated: CASSFFLHGSFVNEQFF.